This TCR beta chain originates from a study of shared clonotypes between healthy human individuals. The V and J ends lost 2 bases and 0 bases respectively, with 2 bases between them. From germline, CDR1 is WNHNN and CDR2 SYGVQD (reference sequence). The CDR3 extends over 13 amino acids. Generated by immunoSEQ multiplex PCR, the TCRdb table keeps only in-frame clones and is missing some. The sample lists about 1.1 million clones, roughly 80% occurring once. The receptor's source is a young man in good health. Some clones in this sample may be carry-over from other donors' samples. Sample: memory CD4+ T cells from PBMCs. The subset: CD45RA-negative fraction. The V gene is TRBV10-1, the J gene TRBJ2-1; D remains unclear. CDR3 in amino acids: CASSESSYNEQFF. The CDR3 DNA reads TGCGCCAGCAGTGAGAGCTCCTACAATGAGCAGTTCTTC.